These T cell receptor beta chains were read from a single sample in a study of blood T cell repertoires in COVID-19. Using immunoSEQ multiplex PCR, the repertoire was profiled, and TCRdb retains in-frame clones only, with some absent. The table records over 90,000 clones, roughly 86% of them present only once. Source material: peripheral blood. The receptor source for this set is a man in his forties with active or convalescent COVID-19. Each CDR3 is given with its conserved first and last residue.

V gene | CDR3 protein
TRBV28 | CASSLSDRYTGELFF
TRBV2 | CASSWTSGGAGEQYF
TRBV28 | CASSFVRGLEKLFF
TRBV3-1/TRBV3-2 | CASSLDRDRGSPLHF
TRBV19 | CASSPPRTASNQPQHF
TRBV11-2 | CASSLDRGPYNEQFF
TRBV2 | CASSDRTYYGYTF
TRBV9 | CASSVERQGYGYTF
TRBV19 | CASSASREAGGGRNTQYF
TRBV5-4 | CASSLGEGEKLFF
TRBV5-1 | CASSAGDRTSKRAFF
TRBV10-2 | CASSERSDPSTGWDGYTF
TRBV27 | CASRSDSSNSPLHF
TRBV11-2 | CASSLALLKTQYF
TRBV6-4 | CASSERQGVRGYTF
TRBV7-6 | CASSRRDRNTEAFF
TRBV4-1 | CASSYLDRGYEQYF
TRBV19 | CASSILVGLGNQPQHF
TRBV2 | CASSEAGHRKFF
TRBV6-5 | CASGRGLSSYEQYF
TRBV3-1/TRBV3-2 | CASHRGGVSQPQHF
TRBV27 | CASSPARGQGGYTF
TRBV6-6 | CASSYSRGYTF
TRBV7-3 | CASSLNSPPDTQYF
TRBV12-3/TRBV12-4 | CASSYTLTGKAFF
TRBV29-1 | CSVGLTGVYGYTF
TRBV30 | CAARTGLGADTQYF
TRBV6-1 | CASSDQGKRMNTEAFF
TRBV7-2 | CASSQSGGAYNEQFF
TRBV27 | CASSFPFGDRGYTGELFF
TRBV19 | CASSIGPREGELFF
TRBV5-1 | CASSGDSRPYEQYF
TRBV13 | CASSFVSGLSYTF
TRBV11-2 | CASSLHLYEKLFF
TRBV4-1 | CASSQGGRIGQPQHF
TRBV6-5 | CASSRTGGALGELFF
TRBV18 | CASSPEGMGRIQPQHF
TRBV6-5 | CASSYGAGLNTEAFF
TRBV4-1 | CASSQEGGRVGNQPQHF
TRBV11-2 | CASSPTSGANQPQHF
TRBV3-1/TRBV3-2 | CASSQDTYSNQPQHF
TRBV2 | CASSASGVNTGELFF
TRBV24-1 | CATSDPRAGGELGNYGYTF
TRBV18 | CASSPPRTNSRNEQFF
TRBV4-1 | CASSVSRASGRSSYEQYF
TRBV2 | CASRAFVSGAETQYF
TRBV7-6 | CASSLSGVGGYTF
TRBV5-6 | CASSFIGGPTTDTQYF
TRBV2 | CASTRTTNADTQYF
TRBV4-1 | CASSQEDRGRGSPLHF
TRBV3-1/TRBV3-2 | CASTMGDSLAKNIQYF
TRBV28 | CASDELAGRNYGYTF
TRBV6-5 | CASSPSGGGSYEQYF